This T cell receptor (beta chain) is drawn from a study of cytomegalovirus exposure and HLA in healthy donors. Findings and limits, study-wide: There were several of the most significant clusters that appeared linked to common viral pathogens in a later analysis. Highly shared sequence variants in one cluster were likely a sequencing artifact. A further, later analysis showed that HLA-associated TCR beta chains (compared with equally common others) were more clonally expanded.

Primers included in the PCR were 60 Vbeta and 13 Jbeta primers. TCRdb keeps only in-frame clones here, not all; method: immunoSEQ multiplex PCR. Of some 140,000 clones in the sample, approximately 83% were seen once. From germline, CDR1 is GTSNPN and CDR2 SVGIG (reference sequence). There are 12 residues in the CDR3. After removal of 8 bases from V and 6 bases from J, the junction contained 9 bases not matched to a gene. About this clone: What it recognizes is unknown.

This sequence joins TRBV30 and TRBJ1-2; TRBD1 matches at 7 bases. The sample taken for sequencing was PBMCs. The clonotype originates from a man aged 35-49 years in good health and CMV-seronegative. DNA for the CDR3: TGTGCCAAGGGGGGACAGACTGATGGCTACACCTTC. This sequence encodes CAKGGQTDGYTF.